These T cell receptor beta chains were read from a single sample in a study of blood T cell repertoires in COVID-19. Method: immunoSEQ multiplex PCR; TCRdb's copy keeps in-frame clones and lacks some. This table has tens of thousands of clones, approximately 88% appearing once. The sequencing sample was made of peripheral blood. The receptors were sampled from a man aged 55 to 70 with COVID-19, enrolled during active disease. Each CDR3 is given with its conserved first and last residue. The D gene is left open where the match is weak. Expanded clones are given a class, and other clones once, few, many or no size at all.

size,V,D,J,DNA,CDR3
NA,TRBV2,TRBD1,TRBJ2-1,TGTGCCAGCAGGACCGGGACAGGGTACAATGAGCAGTTCTTC,CASRTGTGYNEQFF
NA,TRBV29-1,NA,TRBJ1-1,TGCAGCGTTTTTGGGCTGGGTGGAACTGAAGCTTTCTTT,CSVFGLGGTEAFF
NA,TRBV12-3/TRBV12-4,NA,TRBJ1-3,TGTGCCAGCAGTTTAGGACAGGGAAACACCATATATTTT,CASSLGQGNTIYF
NA,TRBV6-6,TRBD1,TRBJ2-2,TGTGCCAGCAGTTACTCGGGACAGGGGCGTTTCCGGGAGCTGTTTTTT,CASSYSGQGRFRELFF
NA,TRBV6-2/TRBV6-3,TRBD1,TRBJ2-3,TGTGCCAGCAGTTACTCTGGAACAGGGGTAGATACGCAGTATTTT,CASSYSGTGVDTQYF
NA,TRBV28,TRBD1,TRBJ2-2,TGTGCCAGTCGGACAGGGGGCTCGGGCGGGGAGCTGTTTTTT,CASRTGGSGGELFF
NA,TRBV6-2/TRBV6-3,NA,TRBJ1-5,TGTGCCAGCAGTTGGGGGGATCAGCCCCAGCATTTT,CASSWGDQPQHF
few,TRBV29-1,NA,TRBJ2-7,TGCAGCGTTGGGAGGAGGGGAGGCGAGCAGTACTTC,CSVGRRGGEQYF
NA,TRBV2,TRBD2,TRBJ2-1,TGTGCCAGCAGTAAGAAGACTAGCGGGAGCGATGAGCAGTTCTTC,CASSKKTSGSDEQFF
NA,TRBV4-2,NA,TRBJ2-5,TGTGCCAGCAGCCAAGAGCCCAGCCAAGAGACCCAGTACTTC,CASSQEPSQETQYF
NA,TRBV6-1,TRBD1,TRBJ1-2,TGTGCCAGCAGTGACCCCTACAGGGGGGATGGCTACACCTTC,CASSDPYRGDGYTF
NA,TRBV28,NA,TRBJ1-3,TGTGCCACCTTCAGACCACAGGGATCCTCTGGAAACACCATATATTTT,CATFRPQGSSGNTIYF
once,TRBV4-2,NA,TRBJ2-1,TGTGCCAGCAGCCAAGGAACCAGCTCCTTAGCGAGCCATTACAATGAGCAGTTCTTC,CASSQGTSSLASHYNEQFF
NA,TRBV6-2/TRBV6-3,NA,TRBJ2-7,TGTGCCAGCAGCCTGGGGGCCAGCTCCTACGAGCAGTACTTC,CASSLGASSYEQYF
NA,TRBV29-1,NA,TRBJ2-3,TGCAGCGTTCCTAAGCTTACGGAGGAGGGAGATACGCAGTATTTT,CSVPKLTEEGDTQYF
NA,TRBV4-3,NA,TRBJ1-2,TGCGCCAGCAGCCAAGATACCCGGGTAAACTATGGCTACACCTTC,CASSQDTRVNYGYTF
NA,TRBV11-3,TRBD2,TRBJ2-1,TGTGCCAGCAGCTCCTCTAGCGGGGGGCCTTTAAGGGAGCAGTTCTTC,CASSSSSGGPLREQFF
NA,TRBV10-3,TRBD2,TRBJ2-2,TGTGCCATCAGTGAGCCCCGGGATAGCGGGATCGGGGAGCTGTTTTTT,CAISEPRDSGIGELFF
NA,TRBV28,TRBD1,TRBJ1-4,TGTGCCAGCAGCCTAGAACAGGGGATGGGAGAAAAACTGTTTTTT,CASSLEQGMGEKLFF
NA,TRBV2,TRBD1,TRBJ2-2,TGTGCCAGCAGACAGGGGGCCGGGGAGCTGTTTTTT,CASRQGAGELFF
NA,TRBV20-1,TRBD2,TRBJ2-7,TGCAGTGCTAGTTTGGGTCTAGCGGGAGTTTACGAGCAGTACTTC,CSASLGLAGVYEQYF
NA,TRBV4-1,NA,TRBJ1-6,TGCGCCAGCAGCCCCCAGGGGCTACAACTTAATTCACCCCTCCACTTT,CASSPQGLQLNSPLHF
NA,TRBV5-1,TRBD2,TRBJ2-2,TGCGCCAGCAGCTTGCTCACGGGACTAGCGGCCTCCGGGGAGCTGTTTTTT,CASSLLTGLAASGELFF
NA,TRBV12-3/TRBV12-4,NA,TRBJ1-1,TGTGCCAGCAGCCGGAGAACTGAAGCTTTCTTT,CASSRRTEAFF
once,TRBV6-5,NA,TRBJ1-1,TGTGCCAGCAGCCCCCGTCCGGTTGGCACTGAAGCTTTCTTT,CASSPRPVGTEAFF
NA,TRBV5-4,NA,TRBJ1-5,TGTGCCAGCAGCTCCGGAGATCAGCCCCAGCATTTT,CASSSGDQPQHF
NA,TRBV5-4,NA,TRBJ1-2,TGTGCCAGCAGCAGGGACACAAACTATGGCTACACCTTC,CASSRDTNYGYTF
NA,TRBV20-1,NA,TRBJ1-5,TGCAGCCTAAATCAGCCCCAGCATTTT,CSLNQPQHF